These 22 T cell receptor beta chains share one sample of origin, sequenced in a study of CD8 T cells in ankylosing spondylitis. Whole-study findings and limits: Seemingly distinctive of ankylosing spondylitis blood was a TCR beta motif formed by eight highly homologous variants.

These receptors have no known antigen. TCRdb re-called the 5' RACE reads through MiXCR, storing one row per CDR3 protein. The table lists hundreds of thousands of distinct CDR3 sequences, roughly 25% of them singletons. Sequencing used blood, either unsorted or a sorted T cell fraction (not recorded which). Receptors originate from a male donor with ankylosing spondylitis.

The chain couples TRBV29-1 to TRBJ2-5; D is unresolved. Per germline, CDR1 SQVTM and CDR2 ANQGSEA. Trimming took 6 bases from V and 3 from J, leaving 8 bases between them. The length of the CDR3 is 11 residues. CDR3 nucleotide sequence: TGCAGCGTGTGTCCCGAAGAGACCCAGTACTTC. This translates into CSVCPEETQYF.

This chain links TRBV11-2 with TRBJ2-5, with unresolved D. V was clipped by 6 bases and J by 3 bases, with 11 bases between them. CDR1 SGHAT and CDR2 FQNNGV come from the germline V gene. The length of the CDR3 is 13 residues. This CDR3 reads CASSQLDEETQYF. CDR3 bases: TGTGCCAGCAGTCAGCTGGACGAAGAGACCCAGTACTTC.

This clonotype was seen a handful of times. This chain connects TRBV3-1 to TRBJ1-1; D not certain. CDR3 size: 14 residues. Trimming pared 1 base from V and 4 bases from J, leaving 10 bases between. Germline assignment: CDR1 LGHDT and CDR2 YNNKEL (reference sequence). The CDR3 here is CASSQGVAGTEAFF. The CDR3 DNA reads as TGTGCCAGCAGCCAAGGAGTTGCAGGCACTGAAGCTTTCTTT.

This clonotype was counted only a few times. The chain combines TRBV5-1 with TRBJ2-7, with TRBD1 matching 10 bases. With V trimmed by 5 bases and J by 1 base, 12 bases remained unmatched. This CDR3 is built from 17 residues. In germline, CDR1 is SGHRS, CDR2 YFSETQ. The CDR3 spells CASSYGGRTGGSYEQYV. CDR3 sequence (DNA): TGCGCCAGCAGTTACGGCGGACGGACAGGGGGTTCCTACGAGCAGTACGTC.

The chain joins TRBV5-1 to TRBJ1-1; 7 nucleotides line up with TRBD1. The germline V gene has CDR1 SGHRS and CDR2 YFSETQ. With 4 bases clipped from V and 4 bases from J, the junction kept 4 bases outside the gene matches. CDR3 length equals 13 residues. This chain's CDR3 is CASSVTGATEAFF. In DNA, the CDR3 is TGCGCCAGCAGCGTTACAGGGGCCACTGAAGCTTTCTTT.

This clonotype was picked up a small number of times. The CDR3 coding sequence is TGTGCCAGCAGCCCTGGGGACACAACTAATGAAAAACTGTTTTTT. This sequence encodes CASSPGDTTNEKLFF. The V call is TRBV7-2, the J call TRBJ1-4; TRBD1 is a possible D gene (6 bases). The germline V gene has CDR1 SGHTA and CDR2 FQGNSA. The CDR3 consists of 15 residues. With 5 bases removed from V and 0 bases from J, the gap between germline ends came to 10 bases.

The sample holds a few counts of this clonotype. The chain uses TRBV20-1 and TRBJ2-1; 11 bases agree with TRBD2. From germline, CDR1 is DFQATT and CDR2 SNEGSKA (reference sequence). This CDR3 has 14 amino acids. J was trimmed by 15 bases and V by 1 base; bases with no gene match: 11. CDR3: CSARAIGTSGILFF. The DNA for the CDR3 is TGCAGTGCTAGAGCTATTGGGACTAGCGGCATCTTGTTCTTC.

This sequence joins TRBV24-1 and TRBJ2-2; no definite D call. V was shortened by 4 bases and J by 4 bases, with 15 bases between the two germline ends. Germline CDR1 KGHDR, CDR2 SFDVKD. The CDR3 has 16 residues. CDR3 in DNA: TGTGCCACCAGTGACACCAGGCGTTATCCCACCGGGGAGCTGTTTTTT. It is translated as CATSDTRRYPTGELFF.

The rearrangement joins TRBV20-1 to TRBJ1-5; no clear D gene. The V gene's germline CDR1 is DFQATT and CDR2 SNEGSKA (reference sequence). Between the trimmed V and J ends, which lost 3 bases and 0 bases, there was a span of 15 bases. The CDR3 sequence is 16 residues long. The DNA for the CDR3 is TGCAGTGCTAGGCGCCAAGGGCTTTATAGCAATCAGCCCCAGCATTTT. Translation: CSARRQGLYSNQPQHF.

In this sample, this clonotype turned up a few times. The chain is built from TRBV11-2 and TRBJ1-3; D gene unclear. The V end lost 3 bases, the J end lost 0 bases, and 9 bases lay between the germline ends. The CDR3 extends over 15 amino acids. Per the germline V gene, CDR1 is SGHAT and CDR2 is FQNNGV. The CDR3: CASSFAANSGNTIYF. CDR3 DNA: TGTGCCAGCAGCTTTGCGGCCAACTCTGGAAACACCATATATTTT.

The table lists this clonotype with many counts. Here the CDR3 reads CASSLASGSPNEQFF. CDR3 nucleotide sequence: TGTGCCAGCAGTTTAGCTAGCGGGAGTCCCAATGAGCAGTTCTTC. The chain employs TRBV12-3 or TRBV12-4 and TRBJ2-1, with 9 bases aligning to TRBD2. The CDR3 totals 15 residues. Trimming cost V 0 bases and J 6 bases; bases outside gene matches: 3.

The chain recombines TRBV5-6 with TRBJ2-7, with D tentatively TRBD1 (5 bases). Trimming took 3 bases from V and 6 from J, leaving 16 bases between them. The CDR3 is 14 amino acids. Germline assignment: CDR1 SGHDT and CDR2 YYEEEE. CDR3 loop: CASSWTGGRGEQYF. DNA for the CDR3: TGTGCCAGCAGCTGGACGGGCGGAAGGGGCGAGCAGTACTTC.

This clonotype was counted a few times. The chain couples TRBV7-2 to TRBJ2-3; no clear D. V was pared by 0 bases and J by 8 bases, with 9 bases between. Germline V gives CDR1 SGHTA, CDR2 FQGNSA. The CDR3 consists of 13 residues. CDR3 coding DNA: TGTGCCAGCAGCTTAGCGCGGCTCGGTACGCAGTATTTT. Amino acid sequence: CASSLARLGTQYF.

The rearrangement links TRBV7-9 to TRBJ1-2; TRBD1 aligns across 9 bases. The germline V gene has CDR1 SEHNR and CDR2 FQNEAQ (reference sequence). This CDR3 has 15 amino acids. V shed 5 bases and J 8 bases; nucleotides not matched to a gene: 12. This CDR3 reads CASSQRSRTGVGYTF. Written as DNA, the CDR3 is TGTGCCAGCAGCCAGCGGAGTCGGACAGGGGTCGGCTACACCTTC. Variable domain in full (rest from reference TRBV7-9 and TRBJ1-2): DTGVSQNPRHKITKRGQNVTFRCDPISEHNRLYWYRQTLGQGPEFLTYFQNEAQLEKSRLLSDRFSAERPKGSFSTLEIQRTEQGDSAMYLCASSQRSRTGVGYTFGSGTRLTVV.

The chain uses TRBV19 and TRBJ1-6; maybe TRBD1 (5 bases). The CDR3 totals 15 residues. CDR1 is LNHDA, CDR2 SQIVND, per germline (reference sequence). V shed 5 bases and J shed 7 bases, with 15 bases lying between them. The CDR3 spells CASSSGTSGNSPLHF. The CDR3 bases are TGTGCCAGTAGTTCTGGGACCTCCGGCAATTCACCCCTCCACTTT.

This clonotype was observed many times. The V and J genes are TRBV20-1 and TRBJ2-2; 9 nucleotides match TRBD1. V dropped 7 bases and J dropped 4; count of bases not matched to a gene: 10. Germline V gene lookup returns CDR1 DFQATT and CDR2 SNEGSKA (reference sequence). This CDR3 is 15 amino acids long. CDR3 protein: CSGEGTGPPTGELFF. DNA for the CDR3: TGCAGTGGAGAGGGGACAGGGCCTCCCACCGGGGAGCTGTTTTTT.

The genes are TRBV28 and TRBJ1-3, with TRBD1 identical over 7 bases. J gave up 2 bases and V 8 bases, and 12 bases lay outside the gene matches. Germline CDR1 is MDHEN and CDR2 is SYDVKM. There are 16 residues in the CDR3. Here the CDR3 reads CASRDRNWLTGNTIYF. The CDR3 region has the DNA TGTGCCAGCCGGGACAGAAATTGGTTGACTGGAAACACCATATATTTT. The full variable domain, completed using reference TRBV28 and TRBJ1-3, is DVKVTQSSRYLVKRTGEKVFLECVQDMDHENMFWYRQDPGLGLRLIYFSYDVKMKEKGDIPEGYSVSREKKERFSLILESASTNQTSMYLCASRDRNWLTGNTIYFGEGSWLTVV.

Remarks on this clonotype: Given a much more abundant clone one base away, this may be a read error. The chain is built from TRBV12-3 or TRBV12-4 and TRBJ1-1; 7 bases are shared with TRBD1. This CDR3 contains 14 residues. Trimming cost V 2 bases and J 3 bases; bases outside gene matches: 3. CDR3 DNA: TGTGCCAGCAGTTTATGGCAGGGGGACACTGAAGCTTTCTTT. It codes for CASSLWQGDTEAFF.

The chain combines TRBV11-2 with TRBJ1-2; D gene unclear. The CDR3 contains 16 residues. The V gene's germline CDR1 is SGHAT and CDR2 FQNNGV. V was trimmed by 0 bases and J by 0 bases, leaving 11 bases between them. Here the CDR3 DNA reads TGTGCCAGCAGCTTAGATAGAGCGACTTCTAACTATGGCTACACCTTC. This encodes CASSLDRATSNYGYTF.

This clonotype was counted between two and nine times. The chain couples TRBV12-3 or TRBV12-4 to TRBJ1-5; TRBD1 matches 8 bases. Trimming took 4 bases from V and 3 from J; bases not matched to a gene: 5. The CDR3 is made up of 15 amino acids. CDR3 region: CASSWYRGDNQPQHF. The CDR3 DNA reads as TGTGCCAGCAGTTGGTACAGGGGGGACAATCAGCCCCAGCATTTT.

This clonotype was detected only a few times. At one boundary the junction diverges from the germline segment, which might be a read error. This chain connects TRBV5-1 to TRBJ2-2; D not resolved. This CDR3 has 12 amino acids. Germline CDR1 reads SGHRS; CDR2 reads YFSETQ. CDR3 residues: CASGFDTGELFF. The DNA of the CDR3 is TGCGCCAGCGGCTTTGACACCGGGGAGCTGTTTTTT.

The chain links TRBV7-2 to TRBJ2-5; 9 bases map to TRBD2. The trim removed 6 bases at V and 1 base at J, leaving 6 bases unmatched. CDR1 is SGHTA and CDR2 is FQGNSA in the germline V gene. This CDR3 region has 15 residues. This chain's CDR3 is CASSRSGSGQETQYF. CDR3 DNA sequence: TGTGCCAGCAGTCGTAGCGGGAGCGGCCAAGAGACCCAGTACTTC.